These 4 T cell receptor beta chains originate from one sample sequenced in a study of vaccination and CD4 T cells after COVID-19. Researchers used the Oncomine TCR Beta short-read assay to sequence DNA from cultured CD4+ T cells. One entry per CDR3 protein results from TCRdb running MiXCR on the PCR reads. The table shows 15,000 to 20,000 distinct CDR3 sequences, with around 30% occurring only once. Treatment in this sample: roughly 10-day PBMC culture with coronavirus spike peptide pools or control peptides (ViraFEST assay). No antigen has been assigned to these receptors. Sequenced sample: cultured CD4+ T cells from blood. The source is a human donor with COVID-19.

This chain connects TRBV5-6 to TRBJ2-5; 9 bases are shared with TRBD2. The ends lost 2 bases at V and 4 bases at J; junction bases unmatched: 9. This CDR3 has 16 residues. Germline CDR1 reads SGHDT; CDR2 reads YYEEEE. The CDR3 loop reads CASSFLSRGGLETQYF. DNA for the CDR3: TGTGCCAGCAGCTTTTTATCGCGGGGGGGTTTAGAGACCCAGTACTTC.

This clonotype was found a few times. The chain links TRBV20-1 to TRBJ2-1; 10 nucleotides agree with TRBD1. CDR1 is DFQATT and CDR2 is SNEGSKA in the germline V gene (reference sequence). The CDR3 has 14 amino acids. V gave up 1 base and J gave up 7 bases; unmatched junction bases: 4. The CDR3 is CSARGQGASNEQFF. DNA for the CDR3: TGCAGTGCTAGAGGACAGGGGGCGAGTAATGAGCAGTTCTTC.

The gene calls are TRBV10-3 and TRBJ1-1, with D uncertain. This CDR3 comprises 12 residues. The germline gives CDR1 ENHRY, CDR2 SYGVKD. The V end lost 3 bases, the J end lost 7 bases, and 9 bases lay between the germline ends. The CDR3 sequence: CAISEETYEAFF. The CDR3 coding sequence is TGTGCCATCAGTGAAGAAACGTATGAAGCTTTCTTT.

This clonotype was seen once. The chain carries TRBV10-1 and TRBJ1-1; D possibly corresponds to TRBD1 (5 bases). The CDR3 covers 18 residues. From germline, CDR1 is WNHNN and CDR2 SYGVQD (reference sequence). V lost 0 bases and J lost 1, with 18 bases in between. For the CDR3, the DNA is TGCGCCAGCAGTGAGTCTTACCCTTTCGGGACGGAGAACACTGAAGCTTTCTTT. This sequence encodes CASSESYPFGTENTEAFF.